This T cell receptor (beta chain) was found in a study of blood T cells in healthy people across ages. Broader study findings: Changes seen in expanded clonotypes were possibly confounded by donor CMV status left unknown.

V gave up 5 bases and J gave up 4 bases, with 11 bases separating them. The CDR3 has 13 amino acids. Looked up from germline, CDR1 is DFQATT and CDR2 is SNEGSKA (reference sequence). The use of a sample-barcoded 5' primer and a J-beta primer mix characterized a second PCR of about 7 to 12 cycles. Carrying 12 random nucleotides, a template-switch adaptor labeled each individual cDNA molecule. MiXCR, run by TCRdb on the 5' RACE reads, gives a single entry per CDR3 protein. The sample holds approximately 1,700,000 distinct CDR3 sequences, approximately 39% seen once. Details on this clonotype: Its antigen is currently unknown.

The chain has TRBV20-1 and TRBJ2-2, with a possible D match to TRBD1 (6 bases). The clonotype originates from a human donor in good health. The sample consisted of blood. The CDR3 sequence: CSAVHRVTGELFF. The CDR3 DNA reads TGCAGTGCTGTACACAGGGTCACCGGGGAGCTGTTTTTT.